This record covers a single T cell receptor (beta chain). Its antigen is currently unknown. Donors were drawn from the approximately 120-subject validation cohort, separate from the roughly 700-subject first cohort. This record belongs to a study of cytomegalovirus exposure and HLA in healthy donors. Clones were read by immunoSEQ multiplex PCR, and TCRdb kept only the in-frame ones, dropping some. The sample carries 150,000 to 200,000 clones, about 86% recorded once. CDR3 length: 12 amino acids. Germline CDR1 and CDR2: SEHNR and FQNEAQ (reference sequence). V dropped 6 bases and J dropped 6; count of bases not matched to a gene: 3. Findings and caveats of the study: Generally TCR sequences proved uncommon, though certain public TCRs appeared in numerous donors.

The material sequenced was PBMCs. The sequence was obtained from a woman aged 25 to 39 in good health and CMV-seronegative. The rearrangement uses TRBV7-9 and TRBJ1-2; 8 bases agree with TRBD1. The CDR3 nucleotides read TGTGCCAGCAGGAAGGACAGGGATGGCTACACCTTC. This sequence encodes CASRKDRDGYTF.